This T cell receptor beta chain emerged from a study of cytomegalovirus exposure and HLA in healthy donors. The germline V gene encodes CDR1 ENHRY and CDR2 SYGVKD. Trimming took 4 bases from V and 7 from J; bases not matched to a gene: 3. The length of the CDR3 is 13 residues. Findings of the study overall: A later analysis found most CMV-associated TCR beta chains apparently HLA-restricted.

As for this clone: The target antigen is unknown.

It was with 60 Vbeta and 13 Jbeta primers that the PCR ran. Using immunoSEQ multiplex PCR, the repertoire was profiled, and TCRdb retains in-frame clones only, with some absent. The data hold 150,000 to 200,000 clones, with 82% observed a single time. Sequencing was performed on PBMCs. V gene TRBV10-3 combines with J gene TRBJ2-7, with 11 bases aligning to TRBD1. This clonotype was sampled from a girl aged 10 to 17 in good health and CMV-seropositive. The CDR3 is CAISGTGGWEQYF. DNA for the CDR3: TGTGCCATCAGTGGGACAGGGGGCTGGGAGCAGTACTTC.